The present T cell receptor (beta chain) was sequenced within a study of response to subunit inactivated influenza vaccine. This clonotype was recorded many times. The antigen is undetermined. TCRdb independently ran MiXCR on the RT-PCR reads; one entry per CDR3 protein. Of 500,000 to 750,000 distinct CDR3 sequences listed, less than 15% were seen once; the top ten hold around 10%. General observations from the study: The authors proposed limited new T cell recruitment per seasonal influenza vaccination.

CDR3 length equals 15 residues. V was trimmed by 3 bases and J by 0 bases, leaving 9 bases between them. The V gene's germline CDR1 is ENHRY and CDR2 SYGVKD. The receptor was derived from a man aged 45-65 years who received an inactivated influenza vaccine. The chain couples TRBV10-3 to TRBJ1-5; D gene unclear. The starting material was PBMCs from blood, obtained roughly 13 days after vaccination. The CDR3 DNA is TGTGCCATCAGTGACGGGGTCTATAGCAATCAGCCCCAGCATTTT. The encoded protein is CAISDGVYSNQPQHF.